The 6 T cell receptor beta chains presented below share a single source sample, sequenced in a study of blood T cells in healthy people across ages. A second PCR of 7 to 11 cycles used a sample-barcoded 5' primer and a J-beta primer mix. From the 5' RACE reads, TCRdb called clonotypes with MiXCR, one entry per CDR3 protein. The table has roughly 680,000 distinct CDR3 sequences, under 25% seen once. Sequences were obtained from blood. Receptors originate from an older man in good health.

This chain's CDR3 is CASSLVPLLQETQYF. CDR3 coding DNA: TGTGCCAGCAGCTTAGTTCCGTTGTTACAAGAGACCCAGTACTTC. The chain joins TRBV7-2 to TRBJ2-5; D is uncertain. V was trimmed by 1 base and J by 2 bases, leaving 11 bases between them. CDR3 size: 15 residues. Germline V gene sequence: CDR1 SGHTA, CDR2 FQGNSA.

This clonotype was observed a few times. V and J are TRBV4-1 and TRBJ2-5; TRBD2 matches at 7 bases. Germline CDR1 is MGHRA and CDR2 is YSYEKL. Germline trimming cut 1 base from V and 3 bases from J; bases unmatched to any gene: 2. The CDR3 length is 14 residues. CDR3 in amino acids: CASSQVGGKETQYF. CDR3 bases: TGCGCCAGCAGCCAAGTGGGAGGGAAAGAGACCCAGTACTTC.

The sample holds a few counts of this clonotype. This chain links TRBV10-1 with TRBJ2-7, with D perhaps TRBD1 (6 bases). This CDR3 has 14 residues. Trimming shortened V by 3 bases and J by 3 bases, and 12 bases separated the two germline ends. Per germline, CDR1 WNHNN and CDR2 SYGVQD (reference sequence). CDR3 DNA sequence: TGCGCCAGCAGTGAAGGGACATCTATCTACGAGCAGTACTTC. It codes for CASSEGTSIYEQYF.

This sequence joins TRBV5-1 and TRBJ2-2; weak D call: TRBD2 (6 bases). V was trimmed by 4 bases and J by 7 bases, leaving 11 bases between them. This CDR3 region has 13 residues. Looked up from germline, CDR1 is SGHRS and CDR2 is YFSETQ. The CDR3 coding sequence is TGCGCCAGCAGCCCGACTAGTTTCGGGGAGCTGTTTTTT. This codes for CASSPTSFGELFF.

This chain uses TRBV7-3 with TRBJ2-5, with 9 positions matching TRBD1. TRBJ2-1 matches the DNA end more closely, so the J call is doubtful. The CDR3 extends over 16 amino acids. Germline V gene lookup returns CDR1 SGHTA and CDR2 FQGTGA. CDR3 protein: CASRSGGQGNYNEQFF. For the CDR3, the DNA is TGTGCCAGCAGGTCCGGGGGACAGGGCAACTACAATGAGCAGTTCTTC.

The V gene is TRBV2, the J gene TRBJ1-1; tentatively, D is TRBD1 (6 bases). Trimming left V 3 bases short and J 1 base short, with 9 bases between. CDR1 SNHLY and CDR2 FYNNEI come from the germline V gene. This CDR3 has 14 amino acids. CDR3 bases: TGTGCCAGCAGTGATGAACAGGGGAACACTGAAGCTTTCTTT. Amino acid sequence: CASSDEQGNTEAFF.